This TCR beta chain was found in a study of blood T cell repertoires in COVID-19. Study context: PBMCs, B-cell-depleted T cells, or T cells were the source of the cDNA or gDNA that made up the material.

This CDR3 has 13 amino acids. Trimming removed 4 bases from V and 0 bases from J, with 9 bases in between. Germline CDR1 and CDR2: SQVTM and ANQGSEA. Sequencing was performed with immunoSEQ multiplex PCR; in TCRdb, only in-frame clones are kept and a portion is missing. The table shows about 130,000 clones, with around four fifths occurring only once. The chain carries TRBV29-1 and TRBJ1-1, with D hard to call. The sequence was collected from a man aged 55 to 70 with acute or convalescent COVID-19. Sequencing used peripheral blood. In DNA, the CDR3 is TGCAGCGTTGCGAGGGAGTTGAACACTGAAGCTTTCTTT. Encoded protein: CSVARELNTEAFF.